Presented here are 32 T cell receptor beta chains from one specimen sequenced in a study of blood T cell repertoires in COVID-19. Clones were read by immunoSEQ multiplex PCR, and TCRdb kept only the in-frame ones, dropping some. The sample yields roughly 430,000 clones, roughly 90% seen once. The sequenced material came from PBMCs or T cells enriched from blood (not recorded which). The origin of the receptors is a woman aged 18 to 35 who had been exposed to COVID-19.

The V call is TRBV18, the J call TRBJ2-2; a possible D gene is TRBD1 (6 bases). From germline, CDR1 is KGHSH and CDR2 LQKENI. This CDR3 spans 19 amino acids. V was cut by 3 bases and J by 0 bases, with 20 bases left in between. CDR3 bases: TGTGCCAGCTCACCTAACTCTCTTTCCGGGACATCGAACACCGGGGAGCTGTTTTTT. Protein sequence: CASSPNSLSGTSNTGELFF. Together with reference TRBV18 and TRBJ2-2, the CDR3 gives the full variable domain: NAGVMQNPRHLVRRRGQEARLRCSPMKGHSHVYWYRQLPEEGLKFMVYLQKENIIDESGMPKERFSAEFPKEGPSILRIQQVVRGDSAAYFCASSPNSLSGTSNTGELFFGEGSRLTVL.

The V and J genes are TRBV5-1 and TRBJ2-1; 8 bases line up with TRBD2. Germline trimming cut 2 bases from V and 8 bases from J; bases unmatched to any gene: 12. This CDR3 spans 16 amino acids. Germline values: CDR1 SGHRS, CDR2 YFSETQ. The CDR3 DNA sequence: TGCGCCAGCAGCTTCACTAGCGGAAATAATGTCTATGAGCAGTTCTTC. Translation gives CASSFTSGNNVYEQFF.

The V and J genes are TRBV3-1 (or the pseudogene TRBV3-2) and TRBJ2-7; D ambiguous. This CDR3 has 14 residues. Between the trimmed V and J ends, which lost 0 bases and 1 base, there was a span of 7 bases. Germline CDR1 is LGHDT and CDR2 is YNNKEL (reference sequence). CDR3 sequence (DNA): TGTGCCAGCAGCCAAGACCCCTATTCCTACGAGCAGTACTTC. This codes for CASSQDPYSYEQYF.

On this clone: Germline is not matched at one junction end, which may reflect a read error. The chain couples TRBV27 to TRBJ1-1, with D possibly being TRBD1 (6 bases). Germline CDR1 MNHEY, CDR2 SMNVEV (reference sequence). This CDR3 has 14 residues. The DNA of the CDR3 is TGTGCCAGCGGTTTCGGCAGGGGTGGCACTGAAGCTTTCTTT. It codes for CASGFGRGGTEAFF.

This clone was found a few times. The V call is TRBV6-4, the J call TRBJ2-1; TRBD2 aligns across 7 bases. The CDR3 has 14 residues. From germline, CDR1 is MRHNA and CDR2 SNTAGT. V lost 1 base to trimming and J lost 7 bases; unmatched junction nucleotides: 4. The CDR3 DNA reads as TGTGCCAGCAGTGACTTGCGGGAGTCGAATGAGCAGTTCTTC. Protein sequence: CASSDLRESNEQFF.

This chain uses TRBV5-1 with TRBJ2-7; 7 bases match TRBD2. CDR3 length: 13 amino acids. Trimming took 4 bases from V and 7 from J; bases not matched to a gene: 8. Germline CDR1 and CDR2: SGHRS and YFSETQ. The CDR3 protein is CASSPWEGWEQYF. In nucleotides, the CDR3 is TGCGCCAGCAGCCCCTGGGAGGGGTGGGAGCAGTACTTC.

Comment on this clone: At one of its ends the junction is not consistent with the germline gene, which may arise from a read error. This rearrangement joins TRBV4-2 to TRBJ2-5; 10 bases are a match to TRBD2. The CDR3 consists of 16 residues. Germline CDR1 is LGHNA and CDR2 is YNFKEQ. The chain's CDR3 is CASNQDGTSAGETQYF. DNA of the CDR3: TGTGCCAGCAACCAAGACGGGACTAGCGCCGGGGAGACCCAGTACTTC.

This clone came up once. CDR3 sequence reads: CATSFSGQGFIRGGTEAFF. As DNA, the CDR3 is TGTGCCACCAGTTTTTCGGGACAGGGGTTTATACGTGGAGGGACTGAAGCTTTCTTT. J is TRBJ1-1 and V is TRBV15, with TRBD1 identical over 10 bases. The CDR3 is 19 amino acids. With 6 bases clipped from V and 5 bases from J, the junction kept 21 bases outside the gene matches. Germline CDR1 LNHNV, CDR2 YYDKDF (reference sequence). Together with reference TRBV15 and TRBJ1-1, the CDR3 gives the full variable domain: DAMVIQNPRYQVTQFGKPVTLSCSQTLNHNVMYWYQQKSSQAPKLLFHYYDKDFNNEADTPDNFQSRRPNTSFCFLDIRSPGLGDTAMYLCATSFSGQGFIRGGTEAFFGQGTRLTVV.

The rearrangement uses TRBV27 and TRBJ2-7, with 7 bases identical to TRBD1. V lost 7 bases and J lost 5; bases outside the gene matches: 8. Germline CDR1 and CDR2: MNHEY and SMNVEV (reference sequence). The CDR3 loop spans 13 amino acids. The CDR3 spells CASTQGVGHEQYF. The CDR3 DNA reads TGTGCCAGCACGCAGGGGGTCGGCCACGAGCAGTACTTC.

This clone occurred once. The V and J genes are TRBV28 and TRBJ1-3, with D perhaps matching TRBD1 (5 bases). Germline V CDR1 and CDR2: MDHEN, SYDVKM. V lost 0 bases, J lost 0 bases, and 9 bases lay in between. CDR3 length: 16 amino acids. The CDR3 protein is CASSLWRQNSGNTIYF. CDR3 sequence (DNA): TGTGCCAGCAGTTTATGGAGACAGAACTCTGGAAACACCATATATTTT. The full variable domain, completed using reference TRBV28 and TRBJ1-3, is DVKVTQSSRYLVKRTGEKVFLECVQDMDHENMFWYRQDPGLGLRLIYFSYDVKMKEKGDIPEGYSVSREKKERFSLILESASTNQTSMYLCASSLWRQNSGNTIYFGEGSWLTVV.

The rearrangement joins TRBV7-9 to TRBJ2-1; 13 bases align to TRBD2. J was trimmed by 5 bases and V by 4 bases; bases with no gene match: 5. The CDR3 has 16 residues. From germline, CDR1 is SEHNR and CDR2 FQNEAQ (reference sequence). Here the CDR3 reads CASSSTSGRVDNEQFF. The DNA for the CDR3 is TGTGCCAGCAGCTCCACTAGCGGGAGGGTAGACAATGAGCAGTTCTTC.

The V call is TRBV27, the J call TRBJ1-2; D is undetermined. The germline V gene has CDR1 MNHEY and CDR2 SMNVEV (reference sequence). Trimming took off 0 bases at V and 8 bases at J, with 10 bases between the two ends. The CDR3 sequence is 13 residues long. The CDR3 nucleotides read TGTGCCAGCAGTTTATCGTGGGGAGACGGCTACACCTTC. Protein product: CASSLSWGDGYTF.

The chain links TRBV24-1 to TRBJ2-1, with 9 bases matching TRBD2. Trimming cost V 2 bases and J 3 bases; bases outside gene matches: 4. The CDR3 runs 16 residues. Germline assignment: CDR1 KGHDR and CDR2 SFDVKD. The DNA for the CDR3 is TGTGCCACCAGTGATTCCCCTAGCGGGGTCTACAATGAGCAGTTCTTC. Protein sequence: CATSDSPSGVYNEQFF.

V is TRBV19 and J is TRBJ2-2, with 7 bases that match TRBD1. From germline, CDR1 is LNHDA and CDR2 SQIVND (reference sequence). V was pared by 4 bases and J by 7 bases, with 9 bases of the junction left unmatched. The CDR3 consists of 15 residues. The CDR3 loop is CASSTGQDHSGELFF. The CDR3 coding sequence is TGTGCCAGTAGTACCGGACAGGATCACAGCGGGGAGCTGTTTTTT.

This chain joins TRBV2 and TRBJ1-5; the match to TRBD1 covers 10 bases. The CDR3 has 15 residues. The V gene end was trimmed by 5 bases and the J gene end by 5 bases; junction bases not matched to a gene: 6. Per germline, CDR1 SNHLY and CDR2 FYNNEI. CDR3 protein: CASSFGTGEDQPQHF. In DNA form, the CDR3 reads TGTGCCAGCAGTTTCGGGACAGGGGAGGATCAGCCCCAGCATTTT.

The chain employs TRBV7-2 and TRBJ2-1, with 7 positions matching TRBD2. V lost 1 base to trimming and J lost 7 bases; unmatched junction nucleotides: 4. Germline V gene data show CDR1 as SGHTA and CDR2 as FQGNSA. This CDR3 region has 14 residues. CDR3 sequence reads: CASSLVLAANEQFF. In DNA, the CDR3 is TGTGCCAGCAGCTTAGTTCTAGCGGCTAATGAGCAGTTCTTC.

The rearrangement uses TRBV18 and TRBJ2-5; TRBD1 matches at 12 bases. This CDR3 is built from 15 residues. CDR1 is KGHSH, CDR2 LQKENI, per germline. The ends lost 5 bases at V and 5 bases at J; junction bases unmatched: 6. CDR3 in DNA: TGTGCCAGCTCATCGGGACAGGGGGCGCGGGAGACCCAGTACTTC. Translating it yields CASSSGQGARETQYF.

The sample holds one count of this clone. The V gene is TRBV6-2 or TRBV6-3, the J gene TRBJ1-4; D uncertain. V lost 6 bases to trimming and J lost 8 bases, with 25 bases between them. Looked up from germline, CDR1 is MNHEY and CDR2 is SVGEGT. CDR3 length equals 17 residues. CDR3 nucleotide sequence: TGTGCCAGCAGCCTAGAGCCTGGCCGGCGGTTTAAGGAAAAACTGTTTTTT. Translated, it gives CASSLEPGRRFKEKLFF.

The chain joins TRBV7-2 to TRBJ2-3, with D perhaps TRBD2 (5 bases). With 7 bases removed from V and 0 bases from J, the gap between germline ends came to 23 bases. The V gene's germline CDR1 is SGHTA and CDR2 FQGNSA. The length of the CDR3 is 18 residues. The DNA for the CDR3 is TGTGCCAGCACATCAAAAATACAAGGGAGCTCTAGCACAGATACGCAGTATTTT. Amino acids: CASTSKIQGSSSTDTQYF.

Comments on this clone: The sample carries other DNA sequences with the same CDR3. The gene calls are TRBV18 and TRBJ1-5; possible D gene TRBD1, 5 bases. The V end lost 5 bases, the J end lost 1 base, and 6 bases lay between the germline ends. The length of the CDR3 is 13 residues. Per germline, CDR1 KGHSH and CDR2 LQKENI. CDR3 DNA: TGTGCCAGCTCAAGACAGAGCAATCAGCCCCAGCATTTT. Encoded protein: CASSRQSNQPQHF.

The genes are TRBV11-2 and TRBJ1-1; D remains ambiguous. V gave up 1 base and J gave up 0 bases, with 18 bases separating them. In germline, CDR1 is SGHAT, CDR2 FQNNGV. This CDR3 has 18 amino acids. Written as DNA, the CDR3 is TGTGCCAGCAGCTTAGGGCACAGAAAAACGCCCATGAACACTGAAGCTTTCTTT. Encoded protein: CASSLGHRKTPMNTEAFF.

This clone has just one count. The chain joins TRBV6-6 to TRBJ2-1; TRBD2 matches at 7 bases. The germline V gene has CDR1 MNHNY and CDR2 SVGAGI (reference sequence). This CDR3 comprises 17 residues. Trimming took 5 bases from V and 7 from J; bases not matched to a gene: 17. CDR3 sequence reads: CASSRNSGGRILNEQFF. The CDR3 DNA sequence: TGTGCCAGCAGTCGAAACTCCGGGGGGAGAATTTTAAATGAGCAGTTCTTC.

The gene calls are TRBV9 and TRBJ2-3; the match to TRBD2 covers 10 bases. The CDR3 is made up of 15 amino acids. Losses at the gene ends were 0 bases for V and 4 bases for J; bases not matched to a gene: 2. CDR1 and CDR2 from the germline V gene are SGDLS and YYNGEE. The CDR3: CASSVVTSGADTQYF. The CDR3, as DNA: TGTGCCAGCAGCGTAGTTACTAGCGGGGCAGATACGCAGTATTTT.

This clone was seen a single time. CDR3: CASSSGPEQFF. The CDR3 DNA reads TGTGCCAGCAGTTCCGGTCCCGAGCAGTTCTTC. The chain recombines TRBV6-5 with TRBJ2-1; D remains ambiguous. This CDR3 is 11 amino acids long. V shed 4 bases and J shed 10 bases, with 8 bases lying between them. The germline CDR1 and CDR2 sequences are MNHEY and SVGAGI.

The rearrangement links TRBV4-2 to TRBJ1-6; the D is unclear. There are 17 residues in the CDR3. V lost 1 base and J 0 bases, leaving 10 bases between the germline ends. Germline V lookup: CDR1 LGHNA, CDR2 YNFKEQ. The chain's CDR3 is CASSQVAQSSYNSPLHF. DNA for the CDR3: TGTGCCAGCAGCCAAGTAGCTCAAAGCTCCTATAATTCACCCCTCCACTTT.

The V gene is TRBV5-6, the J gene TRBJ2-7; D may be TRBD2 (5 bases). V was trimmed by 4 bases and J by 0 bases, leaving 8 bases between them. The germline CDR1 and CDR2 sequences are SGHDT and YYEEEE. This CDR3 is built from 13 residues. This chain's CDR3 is CASSPRVSYEQYF. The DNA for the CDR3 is TGTGCCAGCAGCCCGAGGGTCTCCTACGAGCAGTACTTC. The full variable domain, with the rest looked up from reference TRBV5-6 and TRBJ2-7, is DAGVTQSPTHLIKTRGQQVTLRCSPKSGHDTVSWYQQALGQGPQFIFQYYEEEERQRGNFPDRFSGHQFPNYSSELNVNALLLGDSALYLCASSPRVSYEQYFGPGTRLTVT.

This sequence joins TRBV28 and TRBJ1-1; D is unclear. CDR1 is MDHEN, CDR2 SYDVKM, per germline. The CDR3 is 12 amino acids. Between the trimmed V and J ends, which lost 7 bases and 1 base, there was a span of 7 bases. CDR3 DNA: TGTGCCAGCACTCTAGGGAACACTGAAGCTTTCTTT. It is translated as CASTLGNTEAFF.

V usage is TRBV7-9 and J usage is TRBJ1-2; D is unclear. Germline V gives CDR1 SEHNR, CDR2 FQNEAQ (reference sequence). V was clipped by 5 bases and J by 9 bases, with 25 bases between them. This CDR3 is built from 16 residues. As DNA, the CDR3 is TGTGCCAGCAGCAACGGACTCTACCTCAACGCGGGCAGCTACACCTTC. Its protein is CASSNGLYLNAGSYTF.

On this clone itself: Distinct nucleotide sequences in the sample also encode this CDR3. The CDR3 DNA reads as TGTGCCATCAGTGAGTCCGGGACAGGGGGTGGCTACACCTTC. Protein product: CAISESGTGGGYTF. The J gene is TRBJ1-2, the V gene TRBV10-3; 11 bases match TRBD1. V shed 0 bases, J shed 7 bases, and the junction held 1 base outside the gene matches. The CDR3 length is 14 residues. Looked up from germline, CDR1 is ENHRY and CDR2 is SYGVKD.

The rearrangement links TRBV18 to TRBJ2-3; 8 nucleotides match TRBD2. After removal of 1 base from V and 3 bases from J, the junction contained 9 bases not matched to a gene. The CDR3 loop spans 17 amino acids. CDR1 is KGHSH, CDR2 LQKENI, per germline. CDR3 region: CASSPLPRAGGTDTQYF. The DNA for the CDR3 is TGTGCCAGCTCACCACTCCCCCGCGCGGGGGGAACAGATACGCAGTATTTT.

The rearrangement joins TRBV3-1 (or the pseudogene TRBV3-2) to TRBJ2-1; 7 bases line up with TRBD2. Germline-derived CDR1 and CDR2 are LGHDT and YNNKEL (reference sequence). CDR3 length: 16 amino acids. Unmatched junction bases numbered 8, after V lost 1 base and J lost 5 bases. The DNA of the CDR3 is TGTGCCAGCAGCCAAGGGGGCGGGGGTGAAAACAATGAGCAGTTCTTC. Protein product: CASSQGGGGENNEQFF.

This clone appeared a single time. The CDR3 region has the DNA TGTGCCATCAGCGAAGCGGGAGGCACTGAAGCTTTCTTT. It codes for CAISEAGGTEAFF. The rearrangement joins TRBV10-3 to TRBJ1-1; D remains unclear. Germline V gene data show CDR1 as ENHRY and CDR2 as SYGVKD. This CDR3 spans 13 amino acids. Deletions cut 6 bases from V and 4 bases from J, with 12 bases between.